This TCR beta chain was sequenced in a study of blood T cell repertoires in COVID-19. As for the study in general: COVID-19 samples collected from the United States, Italy and Spain covered acute and convalescent phases.

The V and J ends lost 7 bases and 1 base, in that order; junction bases with no gene match: 3. Germline V gene data show CDR1 as SNHLY and CDR2 as FYNNEI. The CDR3 length is 15 residues. The assay was immunoSEQ multiplex PCR, and TCRdb's table has in-frame clones only and misses some. The sample includes roughly 55,000 clones, around 90% seen only once; the top ten take approximately 15%. The chain has TRBV2 and TRBJ2-7; 14 bases align to TRBD2. This receptor was identified in a human donor with active COVID-19. The donor label of this sample is uncertain. Input material: peripheral blood. CDR3 region: CASKGLAGGSYEQYF. The CDR3 DNA is TGTGCCAGCAAAGGACTAGCGGGAGGTTCCTACGAGCAGTACTTC.